This TCR beta chain was captured in a study of blood T cells in healthy people across ages. Trimming at V came to 3 bases and at J to 0 bases, leaving 2 bases not matched to a gene. The CDR3 contains 16 residues. A second PCR of about 7 to 12 cycles used a sample-barcoded 5' primer and a J-beta primer mix. TCRdb reprocessed the 5' RACE reads with MiXCR, giving one entry per CDR3 protein. The table lists some 1,500,000 distinct CDR3 sequences, less than 45% of them singletons. This sequence joins TRBV12-3 or TRBV12-4 and TRBJ2-2; 9 bases line up with TRBD2. The receptor was isolated from a woman between 18 and 29 years old in good health. The material sequenced was blood. The CDR3 sequence is CASSFRTSANTGELFF. CDR3 nucleotide sequence: TGTGCCAGCAGTTTCAGGACTAGCGCGAACACCGGGGAGCTGTTTTTT.